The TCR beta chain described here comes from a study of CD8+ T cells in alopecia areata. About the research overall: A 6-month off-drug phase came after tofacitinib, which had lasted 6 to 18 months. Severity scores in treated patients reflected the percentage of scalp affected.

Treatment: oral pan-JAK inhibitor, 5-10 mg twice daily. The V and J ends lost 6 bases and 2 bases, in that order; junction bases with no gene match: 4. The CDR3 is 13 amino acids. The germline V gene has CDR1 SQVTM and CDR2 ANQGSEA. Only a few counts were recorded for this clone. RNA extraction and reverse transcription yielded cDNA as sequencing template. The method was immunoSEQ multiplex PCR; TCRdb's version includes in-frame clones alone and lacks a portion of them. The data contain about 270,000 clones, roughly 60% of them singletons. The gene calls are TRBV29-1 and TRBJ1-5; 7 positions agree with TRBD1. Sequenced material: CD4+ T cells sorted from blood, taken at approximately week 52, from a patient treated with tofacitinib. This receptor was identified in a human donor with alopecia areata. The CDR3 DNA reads TGCAGCGTGTCCGGGACAGGCAATCAGCCCCAGCATTTT. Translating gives CSVSGTGNQPQHF.